These 26 T cell receptor beta chains originate from one sample sequenced in a study of blood T cell repertoires in COVID-19. Produced via immunoSEQ multiplex PCR; TCRdb's table is partial and in-frame only. Of around 500,000 clones in the sample, less than 90% were seen once. The sample comprised PBMCs or T cells enriched from blood (not recorded which). All receptors come from a woman aged 55 to 70 who had recovered from COVID-19.

The genes are TRBV13 and TRBJ2-5; TRBD2 agrees at 11 bases. Germline loops: CDR1 PRHDT, CDR2 FYEKMQ (reference sequence). The V segment lost 5 bases and the J segment 4 bases; nucleotides outside the gene matches: 9. This CDR3 has 16 residues. CDR3 DNA: TGTGCCAGCAGCCATCTAGCGGGGGGCCGGGGAGAGACCCAGTACTTC. This translates into CASSHLAGGRGETQYF.

V usage is TRBV5-1 and J usage is TRBJ2-1; 8 bases map to TRBD2. The germline V gene encodes CDR1 SGHRS and CDR2 YFSETQ. CDR3 length: 13 amino acids. V lost 2 bases, J lost 15 bases, and 10 bases stayed unmatched. The CDR3 nucleotides are TGCGCCAGCAGCTTTTCCGGGACTAGTTTACCGTTCTTC. This gives the protein CASSFSGTSLPFF.

The chain joins TRBV5-1 to TRBJ2-5; 8 nucleotides line up with TRBD1. The CDR3 extends over 14 amino acids. V gave up 0 bases and J gave up 3 bases; unmatched junction bases: 1. CDR1 SGHRS and CDR2 YFSETQ come from the germline V gene. CDR3 in amino acids: CASSLGQGKETQYF. The CDR3 DNA sequence: TGCGCCAGCAGCTTGGGACAGGGGAAAGAGACCCAGTACTTC.

The rearrangement links TRBV30 to TRBJ1-5; 9 nucleotides agree with TRBD1. From germline, CDR1 is GTSNPN and CDR2 SVGIG (reference sequence). This CDR3 has 15 amino acids. With 1 base clipped from V and 4 bases from J, the junction kept 5 bases outside the gene matches. CDR3 in amino acids: CAWSASDRGNQPQHF. In DNA, the CDR3 is TGTGCCTGGAGTGCTTCCGACAGGGGGAATCAGCCCCAGCATTTT.

This chain uses TRBV5-1 with TRBJ2-1, with 7 bases identical to TRBD1. The V segment lost 4 bases and the J segment 0 bases; nucleotides outside the gene matches: 4. The CDR3 is made up of 15 amino acids. Germline V lookup: CDR1 SGHRS, CDR2 YFSETQ. Here the CDR3 reads CASSQGQSSYNEQFF. The CDR3 coding sequence is TGCGCCAGCAGCCAGGGACAGAGCTCCTACAATGAGCAGTTCTTC.

The V gene is TRBV5-1, the J gene TRBJ1-6; D gene uncertain. The CDR3 length is 15 residues. V gave up 0 bases and J gave up 8 bases, with 12 bases separating them. Germline assignment: CDR1 SGHRS and CDR2 YFSETQ. The CDR3 DNA follows: TGCGCCAGCAGCTTGGGACTGACTGTGGATTCACCCCTCCACTTT. It translates to CASSLGLTVDSPLHF.

V gene TRBV9 combines with J gene TRBJ2-2; weak D call: TRBD2 (5 bases). Per germline, CDR1 SGDLS and CDR2 YYNGEE. The germline V and J ends were trimmed by 3 bases and 9 bases, with 9 bases remaining between them. The CDR3 is 12 amino acids. The CDR3 protein is CASSATTRELFF. CDR3 nucleotide sequence: TGTGCCAGCAGCGCGACGACTAGGGAGCTGTTTTTT. The whole variable domain, remainder taken from reference TRBV9 and TRBJ2-2, is DSGVTQTPKHLITATGQRVTLRCSPRSGDLSVYWYQQSLDQGLQFLIQYYNGEERAKGNILERFSAQQFPDLHSELNLSSLELGDSALYFCASSATTRELFFGEGSRLTVL.

The rearrangement joins TRBV6-5 to TRBJ1-1; 7 bases are a match to TRBD1. The CDR3 spans 14 residues. With V trimmed by 7 bases and J by 8 bases, 13 bases remained unmatched. The germline V gene encodes CDR1 MNHEY and CDR2 SVGAGI. CDR3 bases: TGTGCCAGCACCATAGACAGGGCCAGACGGGAAGCTTTCTTT. It encodes CASTIDRARREAFF.

The rearrangement uses TRBV5-1 and TRBJ2-2, with 11 bases fitting TRBD2. Unmatched junction bases numbered 6, after V lost 5 bases and J lost 0 bases. This CDR3 comprises 17 residues. The germline gives CDR1 SGHRS, CDR2 YFSETQ. The CDR3 nucleotides read TGCGCCAGCAGGTTAGCGGGGGGGCCCTCGAACACCGGGGAGCTGTTTTTT. Residues: CASRLAGGPSNTGELFF.

The chain employs TRBV11-2 and TRBJ1-1; TRBD1 aligns across 8 bases. CDR1 SGHAT and CDR2 FQNNGV come from the germline V gene. This CDR3 comprises 16 residues. With 4 bases clipped from V and 5 bases from J, the junction kept 12 bases outside the gene matches. In nucleotides, the CDR3 is TGTGCCAGCAGCTCCCTTTCTGGGACAGGACGAACTGAAGCTTTCTTT. It translates to CASSSLSGTGRTEAFF.

The chain combines TRBV2 with TRBJ1-1; no clear D gene. Germline CDR1 and CDR2: SNHLY and FYNNEI. There are 14 residues in the CDR3. Deletions cut 4 bases from V and 0 bases from J, with 9 bases between. DNA of the CDR3: TGTGCCAGCAGTGTTTATGCGGTGAACACTGAAGCTTTCTTT. It encodes CASSVYAVNTEAFF.

The chain joins TRBV2 to TRBJ2-5, with 8 bases that match TRBD2. The J segment lost 5 bases and the V segment lost 8 bases, leaving 10 bases of the junction unmatched. CDR1 is SNHLY, CDR2 FYNNEI, per germline. The CDR3 has 14 residues. CDR3 nucleotide sequence: TGTGCCAGCGAGCCCGGGGGGGCCCGGGAGACCCAGTACTTC. The encoded protein is CASEPGGARETQYF.

The chain is built from TRBV9 and TRBJ1-5; D perhaps matches TRBD1 (5 bases). Germline CDR1 and CDR2: SGDLS and YYNGEE. The ends were cut back, 4 bases at V and 4 bases at J, with 12 bases in the middle. The CDR3 has 14 amino acids. CDR3 bases: TGTGCCAGCAGCACGGGGGACGGAAATCAGCCCCAGCATTTT. Amino acid sequence: CASSTGDGNQPQHF. Full variable domain (remainder filled in from reference TRBV9 and TRBJ1-5): DSGVTQTPKHLITATGQRVTLRCSPRSGDLSVYWYQQSLDQGLQFLIQYYNGEERAKGNILERFSAQQFPDLHSELNLSSLELGDSALYFCASSTGDGNQPQHFGDGTRLSIL.

The rearrangement uses TRBV2 and TRBJ1-2; possibly TRBD1 for D (5 bases). Germline V gives CDR1 SNHLY, CDR2 FYNNEI. V lost 2 bases to trimming and J lost 3 bases, with 7 bases between them. This CDR3 has 13 amino acids. The CDR3 reads CASSERQHYGYTF. The DNA for the CDR3 is TGTGCCAGCAGTGAAAGACAGCACTATGGCTACACCTTC. The variable domain in full, completed from reference TRBV2 and TRBJ1-2, reads EPEVTQTPSHQVTQMGQEVILRCVPISNHLYFYWYRQILGQKVEFLVSFYNNEISEKSEIFDDQFSVERPDGSNFTLKIRSTKLEDSAMYFCASSERQHYGYTFGSGTRLTVV.

In nucleotides, the CDR3 is TGTGCCAGCAGTGGGGTAAGGGGCGGAAACTATGGCTACACCTTC. Translation: CASSGVRGGNYGYTF. The chain combines TRBV2 with TRBJ1-2, with a possible D match to TRBD1 (5 bases). The V end was cut by 4 bases, the J end by 2 bases, with 14 bases between. This CDR3 is built from 15 residues. CDR1 is SNHLY and CDR2 is FYNNEI in the germline V gene.

The chain employs TRBV7-2 and TRBJ2-2; D is undetermined. Deletions cut 4 bases from V and 6 bases from J, with 12 bases between. This CDR3 is built from 14 residues. Per the germline V gene, CDR1 is SGHTA and CDR2 is FQGNSA. The CDR3 nucleotides read TGTGCCAGCAGCTCTACCCCCCACTCCGGGGAGCTGTTTTTT. Its protein is CASSSTPHSGELFF.

The chain couples TRBV4-1 to TRBJ2-4; possible D gene TRBD1, 5 bases. V was pared by 4 bases and J by 1 base, with 23 bases between. In germline, CDR1 is MGHRA, CDR2 YSYEKL. The CDR3 has 19 residues. In DNA, the CDR3 is TGCGCCAGCAGCCTATTCCAGGGATTGGGTACCGGGGCCAAAAACATTCAGTACTTC. Protein sequence: CASSLFQGLGTGAKNIQYF.

V and J are TRBV5-1 and TRBJ1-1; 7 bases are shared with TRBD1. The V segment lost 5 bases and the J segment 4 bases; nucleotides outside the gene matches: 8. CDR3 length equals 14 residues. Germline values: CDR1 SGHRS, CDR2 YFSETQ. CDR3 DNA sequence: TGCGCCAGCAGTTCCCCCTCAGGGGGCACTGAAGCTTTCTTT. Its translation: CASSSPSGGTEAFF.

V gene TRBV4-1 combines with J gene TRBJ2-3; D call uncertain. The V end was cut by 1 base, the J end by 5 bases, with 4 bases between. CDR3 length equals 12 residues. Germline V CDR1 and CDR2: MGHRA, YSYEKL. DNA of the CDR3: TGCGCCAGCAGCCAAGTTCGAGATACGCAGTATTTT. This codes for CASSQVRDTQYF.

The rearrangement links TRBV9 to TRBJ1-3, with TRBD1 matching 10 bases. CDR1 is SGDLS and CDR2 is YYNGEE in the germline V gene. CDR3 length: 16 amino acids. Trimming took 3 bases from V and 5 from J; bases not matched to a gene: 8. The chain's CDR3 is CASSAPGQGIRNTIYF. DNA for the CDR3: TGTGCCAGCAGCGCTCCGGGACAGGGGATAAGAAACACCATATATTTT.

The table lists this clone with a count of one. CDR3 region: CASSRLAGGVSDTQYF. Here the CDR3 DNA reads TGCGCCAGCAGCCGACTAGCGGGGGGTGTGTCAGATACGCAGTATTTT. V usage is TRBV4-1 and J usage is TRBJ2-3; 13 nucleotides match TRBD2. Germline V lookup: CDR1 MGHRA, CDR2 YSYEKL. After removal of 4 bases from V and 4 bases from J, the junction contained 5 bases not matched to a gene. The CDR3 loop spans 16 amino acids.

The chain couples TRBV6-4 to TRBJ1-2, with 8 bases that match TRBD1. The CDR3 is 14 residues long. V lost 5 bases to trimming and J lost 6 bases; unmatched junction nucleotides: 8. Germline V gene data show CDR1 as MRHNA and CDR2 as SNTAGT. The CDR3 spells CASSLTGVEDGYTF. The CDR3 nucleotides are TGTGCCAGCAGTTTGACAGGGGTTGAGGATGGCTACACCTTC.

The chain employs TRBV14 and TRBJ1-2; no clear D. CDR1 is SGHDN and CDR2 is FVKESK in the germline V gene. This CDR3 spans 14 amino acids. The V gene lost 4 bases and the J gene lost 0 bases, with 9 bases spanning the gap. This CDR3 reads CASSRGTTNYGYTF. CDR3 nucleotide sequence: TGTGCCAGCAGCCGCGGCACCACTAACTATGGCTACACCTTC. The whole variable domain, filled in from reference TRBV14 and TRBJ1-2, reads EAGVTQFPSHSVIEKGQTVTLRCDPISGHDNLYWYRRVMGKEIKFLLHFVKESKQDESGMPNNRFLAERTGGTYSTLKVQPAELEDSGVYFCASSRGTTNYGYTFGSGTRLTVV.

This clone was detected once. J is TRBJ2-7 and V is TRBV9, with TRBD2 identical over 8 bases. CDR3 length: 15 amino acids. V dropped 4 bases and J dropped 4; count of bases not matched to a gene: 10. Per the germline V gene, CDR1 is SGDLS and CDR2 is YYNGEE. The CDR3 DNA sequence: TGTGCCAGCAGCCCACTACGGGGGGGTGGGTACGAGCAGTACTTC. It codes for CASSPLRGGGYEQYF.

The J gene is TRBJ2-1, the V gene TRBV24-1, with a tentative D call TRBD2 (6 bases). The V end was cut by 4 bases, the J end by 7 bases, with 13 bases between. The germline V gene encodes CDR1 KGHDR and CDR2 SFDVKD. The length of the CDR3 is 14 residues. The CDR3 is CATSDPTRGNEQFF. As DNA, the CDR3 is TGTGCCACCAGTGACCCGACTAGGGGTAATGAGCAGTTCTTC.

V usage is TRBV7-2 and J usage is TRBJ1-2; D perhaps matches TRBD1 (6 bases). This CDR3 region has 14 residues. V lost 5 bases and J lost 6, with 16 bases in between. Per germline, CDR1 SGHTA and CDR2 FQGNSA. The CDR3 nucleotides are TGTGCCAGCAGCCGTAGAGGGGGGGGCGATGGCTACACCTTC. Translating gives CASSRRGGGDGYTF.